This entry describes one T cell receptor beta chain. The antigen remains undetermined. This sample is part of a study of Tregs in tolerant kidney transplant recipients. This table comes from immunoSEQ multiplex PCR, and its TCRdb copy is limited to in-frame clones, with some not included. The top ten clones hold around 0.35% of a sample with about 110,000 clones, around 91% of them seen once. General study points: Tolerant patients' donor-specific Tregs expanded beyond overall Tregs, suggesting antigen-driven growth. Validation in larger populations is needed because few patients were studied.

This TCR came from a human donor who received a combined kidney and bone marrow transplant. This sample comprised CD4+ T cells from blood, obtained before the transplant.

The CDR3: CASTTNSGRYTGELFF. CDR3 coding DNA: TGTGCCAGCACCACTAATAGCGGGAGGTACACCGGGGAGCTGTTTTTT. This chain joins TRBV9 and TRBJ2-2, with TRBD2 matching over 10 bases. CDR3 length: 16 residues. The J segment lost 3 bases and the V segment lost 6 bases, leaving 8 bases of the junction unmatched. Looked up from germline, CDR1 is SGDLS and CDR2 is YYNGEE.